The T cell receptor (beta chain) described here comes from a study of cytomegalovirus exposure and HLA in healthy donors (dated by TCRdb to the late 2010s). Context from the whole study: In an earlier analysis of 450 to 750 of the donors, 276 Gb of sequence data and approximately 120 million unique TCR beta sequences from some 170 million T cells were reported. An earlier analysis of some 500 of the donors used high-throughput TCR beta sequencing to judge whether each TCR beta V gene segment behaved as functional or pseudogenic. A later analysis re-analyzed previously published TCR beta repertoires from 600 to 850 donors and added high-resolution HLA genotyping to study TCR occurrence patterns. Approximately 310 gigabases of sequencing data and approximately 85 million unique TCR sequences were included in an early release covering about 620 HLA-typed donors. A few DR-DQ haplotypes were handled as single units for association and clustering because linkage in the cohort was strong. The later analysis used no new phenotypic data to find candidate immune exposures, relying instead on TCR beta sequences and their occurrence across donors. To predict cytomegalovirus infection status, the study brought together high-throughput TCR immunosequencing, statistical association of individual TCRs with disease status, and machine learning. Every discovery cohort repertoire had been produced on one sequencing platform. Along with the roughly 610-subject first cohort, a separate validation cohort of some 130 different subjects was used. Donor age, sex, ethnicity and CMV serostatus were collected together with the repertoire data. The study aimed to test whether signatures of past pathogen exposure could be identified by cataloging public T cell receptors. Among the roughly 430 genotyped donors, around 81% belonged to the genetic ancestry cluster associated with self-reported Caucasian donors. Using immunosequencing, the study profiled T cell repertoires from 666 subjects and related those repertoires to cytomegalovirus serostatus. Genome-wide SNP genotypes for about 65% of the roughly 670 donors were used in a later genetic analysis, which treated that subset as a discovery cohort. Typing coverage varied by locus: roughly 620-640 donors for A, B, C, DRB1 and DQB1; roughly 510 for DQA1; more than 600 for DPA1; approximately 470 for DPB1. On average, over 200,000 unique TCR beta nucleotide sequences were sequenced per donor among a few hundred genotyped donors of the cohort, with around 19% of those sequences being non-productive. HLA typing covered class I and class II loci at four-digit resolution. The full study reports these points: An earlier analysis of 587 of the donors showed that most TCR beta V segments appeared in productive rearrangements either about 87% or about 30% of the time, which broadly matched IMGT annotations. Some 16 rarely observed V segments, including chromosome 9 orphons, were excluded from the earlier analysis of about 610 of the donors because counts were too low. A further reported finding was that TCR beta sequences accurately predicted the HLA-A and HLA-B alleles for most subjects in the first cohort. In a later analysis, HLA-associated TCR beta chains showed more clonal expansion and lower generation probabilities than non-associated chains that were equally common. In a later analysis, 16,951 TCR beta sequences were associated with specific HLA alleles at a false discovery rate of 0.05. Some IMGT-functional V segments, including TRBV6-2 and TRBV6-3, could not be told apart with the 87-base-pair reads, so those segments were excluded. The classifier was reported to diagnose cytomegalovirus status with high specificity and sensitivity in both the original and validation cohorts. Sequencing depth was assumed to be roughly uniform across donors in the presence/absence analyses, though that assumption may not hold. A group of highly shared sequence variants was considered likely to be a technical artifact of the sequencing pipeline. In a later analysis, the rate of TCR association differed among HLA loci, with DRB1 alleles having the most associated TCRs and HLA-C alleles having the fewest. According to a later analysis, most CMV-associated TCR beta chains appeared to be HLA-restricted, and the HLA associations seemed to be driven largely by CMV exposure. An association between a missense DCLRE1C variant and V-gene and J-gene trimming of TCR beta chains was found in a later genetic analysis and replicated in an independent cohort. According to the authors, the approach could potentially be generalized to other disease states and immunological phenotypes. Because HLA typing was unavailable for some donors at each locus, only the typed subset was used in association tests. According to a later genetic analysis, donors in an Asian-associated ancestry cluster had fewer N-insertions in productive TCRs than the approximately 700-donor mean. A few of the identified cytomegalovirus-associated TCR beta chains were confirmed in vitro to be specific for cytomegalovirus antigens. Immune exposure information for the cohort was limited to CMV serostatus. Correlated functional status among segregating V segments might be attributable to linkage disequilibrium, but an unknown experimental factor could not be ruled out. According to a later analysis, parvovirus B19, influenza, CMV and Epstein-Barr virus appeared linked to several top co-occurrence clusters. When HLA alleles, especially DR and DQ, strongly co-occurred, attributing TCR associations to individual alleles was difficult. While some public TCRs were present in many individuals, most TCR sequences turned up only very rarely across donors. In the study, 150 to 200 TCR beta chains were listed as associated with cytomegalovirus. The cohort was sequenced for TCR beta chains only, and without alpha or paired-chain data the features that could be detected were limited.

Here V drops 4 bases and J drops 6 bases, and the junction holds 8 bases not matched to any gene. The germline V gene sets CDR1 to SGHTA and CDR2 to FQGNSA. The CDR3 numbers 17 residues from cysteine through phenylalanine. Of all the DNA, just the CDR3 is kept, 51 bases in frame from base 1. Library prep was done by the immunoSEQ multiplex PCR assay. A mixture of 60 forward primers for TCR Vbeta segments and 13 reverse primers for TCR Jbeta segments was used in the multiplex PCR. Amplification of the CDR3 region of rearranged TCR beta genes was performed with a multiplex PCR assay on genomic DNA. The Illumina HiSeq System was used to sequence the amplified TCR beta libraries as 87-base-pair reads. Concerning the study's data processing: In a later analysis, 70 million to 95 million unique TCR beta chains were counted across the approximately 640 repertoires, and around 10 million of these chains were shared by at least two donors. A nearest-neighbor algorithm error-corrected the raw reads and collapsed the reads into unique sequences, merging closely related sequences to remove PCR and sequencing errors. V, D and J gene segments were assigned by aligning CDR3 sequences to IMGT reference sequences. For a sequence to be retained, a match of at least six nucleotides was required to both a V gene segment and a J gene segment. A rearrangement counted as productive if the CDR3 had no stop codons and remained in frame with V and J, and every other rearrangement counted as non-productive. CDR3 was defined according to IMGT convention as the region running from the second conserved V-encoded cysteine to the conserved J-encoded phenylalanine. Sequences without an unambiguous match to a single V gene segment were excluded from the earlier analysis of several hundred of the donors. In an earlier analysis of 500 to 750 of the donors, V segments were called functional above 56.7% productive rearrangements and were called segregating when the between-donor standard deviation exceeded 5%. A statistical classification framework was built to diagnose cytomegalovirus status from the catalog of TCR beta chain sequences. In a later analysis, V and J genes were assigned by comparing TCR nucleotide sequences against IMGT/GENE-DB human TR gene sequences. The TCRdist pipeline was used in a later analysis to assign CDR3 sequences and most-parsimonious VDJ recombination scenarios. In a later analysis, each TCR beta chain was defined by its CDR3 amino acid sequence together with its V-gene family, and reads lacking a unique V-gene family were excluded. As a way to deal with suspected cross-contamination and a sequencing artifact, a later analysis dropped roughly 600 nucleotide sequences that were highly shared and had low generation probability. In a later analysis, a clonal expansion index was calculated for each public chain from normalized within-repertoire ranks of inferred template counts. In a later analysis, generation probabilities were computed using a VDJ recombination model fitted to out-of-frame rearrangements, and the results were checked against IGoR. In a later analysis, hypergeometric tests were used to score TCR-TCR, TCR-HLA and TCR-CMV co-occurrence, with a repertoire-size bias correction applied to TCR pairs. A later analysis estimated false discovery rates by permuting HLA or CMV assignments 20 times. A later analysis grouped co-occurring TCRs with DBSCAN, adding TCRdist sequence similarity when clustering within HLA-allele-positive subsets. Repertoires with fewer than 30,000 or more than 120,000 public chains were left out of co-occurrence clustering, as were a few repertoires with anomalous nucleotide sharing. Sourced from immuneACCESS, this table was stored by TCRdb with only in-frame sequences that have V and J called. A share of the clones is absent; for the studies checked, an unresolved V gene accounts for under half, and the remainder has no known explanation. The V and J calls and clone size come from that table; D and trimming were worked out from the DNA. Counted in this sample were 150,000 to 200,000 clones; about 62% of them appeared once. The ten largest clones take up less than 3% of the sample.

The cohort was made up of about 670 healthy bone marrow donors. All cohort members were sampled while nominally healthy, although unrecorded immune exposures were likely present. The donor tested CMV seronegative, placing the donor among the roughly 340 seronegative members of the cohort. Each donor provided a peripheral blood sample, and peripheral blood mononuclear cells were used for TCR beta sequencing. The Qiagen DNeasy Blood Extraction Kit was used to extract genomic DNA from the blood cell samples. In the case of this clone: It lacks a known antigen. There are no base qualities to consult, and no much larger clone falls within one base.

Specimen: PBMCs. The chain couples TRBV7-2 to TRBJ2-2, with 13 junctional bases fitting TRBD2. The TCR sequence derives from a man aged 40-49 years in good health and CMV-seronegative. For the CDR3, the sequence is CASSSGLAGVGAGELFF. The DNA reads TGTGCCAGCAGCTCCGGACTAGCGGGAGTGGGAGCCGGGGAGCTGTTTTTT.